Listed here is a single TCR beta chain. What it binds is not known. The data stem from a study of regulatory T cells in long-lasting Graves disease. For the study at large: Persistent Graves' disease meant over 5 years of antithyroid drugs with positive TSH receptor antibodies.

Relying on iRepertoire HTBI primers and Arm-PCR of CDR3 regions, the team built TCR beta libraries. Via MiXCR, TCRdb re-called the multiplex PCR reads, giving one row per CDR3 protein. The sample shows 500,000 to 700,000 distinct CDR3 sequences, about 30% of them seen only once. Time point: persistent/refractory GD, antithyroid drugs over 5 years with positive TRAb. PBMCs provided the RNA from which the TCR library was made. Diagnosis followed American Thyroid Association guidelines for Graves' disease. Notes on the study in general: Graves' patients with persistent disease showed TCR diversity lower than patients newly diagnosed. A greater number of public clonotypes (approximately 2,500) was shared by persistent patients than by new patients (about 990).

The CDR3 is 13 residues long. Germline V CDR1 and CDR2: SQVTM, ANQGSEA. The J segment lost 7 bases and the V segment lost 4 bases, leaving 8 bases of the junction unmatched. This chain connects TRBV29-1 to TRBJ2-7, with TRBD1 matching over 9 bases. The origin of this receptor is a female donor with Graves disease. Sequencing used peripheral blood mononuclear cells (PBMCs), obtained when the disease was refractory, from a patient treated with antithyroid drugs. The CDR3 bases are TGCAGCGTTGGAACAGGGGGCACGGGGGAGCAGTACTTC. Protein product: CSVGTGGTGEQYF.